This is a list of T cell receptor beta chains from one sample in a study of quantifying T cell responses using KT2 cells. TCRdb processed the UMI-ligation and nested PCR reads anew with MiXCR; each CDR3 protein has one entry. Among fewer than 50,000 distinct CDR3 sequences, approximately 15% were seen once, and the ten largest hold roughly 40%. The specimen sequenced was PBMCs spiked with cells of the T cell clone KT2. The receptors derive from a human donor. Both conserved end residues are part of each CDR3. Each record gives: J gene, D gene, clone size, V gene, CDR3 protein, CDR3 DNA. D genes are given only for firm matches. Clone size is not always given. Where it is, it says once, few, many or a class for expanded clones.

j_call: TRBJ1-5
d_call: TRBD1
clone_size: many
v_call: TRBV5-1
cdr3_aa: CASSLAPRGSNNQPQHF
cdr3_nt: TGCGCCAGCAGCTTGGCCCCCAGGGGGTCGAACAATCAGCCCCAGCATTTT

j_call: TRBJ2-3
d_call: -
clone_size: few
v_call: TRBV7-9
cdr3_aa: CASSGGRFTDTQYF
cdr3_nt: TGTGCCAGCAGCGGGGGGCGCTTCACAGATACGCAGTATTTT

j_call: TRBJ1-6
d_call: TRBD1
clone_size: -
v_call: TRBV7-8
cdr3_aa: CASKLAQGVDSPLHF
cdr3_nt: TGTGCCAGCAAACTTGCCCAGGGGGTCGATTCACCCCTCCACTTT

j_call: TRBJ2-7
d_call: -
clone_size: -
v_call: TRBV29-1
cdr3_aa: CSVERRGSEDEQYF
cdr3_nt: TGCAGCGTGGAACGTCGGGGGTCAGAAGACGAGCAGTACTTC

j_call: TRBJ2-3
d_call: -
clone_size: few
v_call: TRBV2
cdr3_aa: CASSVVEDLDTQYF
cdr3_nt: TGTGCCAGCAGCGTCGTTGAGGACTTGGATACGCAGTATTTT

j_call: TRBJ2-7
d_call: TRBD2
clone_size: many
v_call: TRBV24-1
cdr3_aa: CATSDTASGDYEQYF
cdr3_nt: TGTGCCACCAGTGATACGGCTAGCGGGGACTACGAGCAGTACTTC

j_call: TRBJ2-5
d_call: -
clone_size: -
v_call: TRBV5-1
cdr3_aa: CASSLQGGWQETQYF
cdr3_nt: TGCGCCAGCAGCTTGCAGGGCGGTTGGCAAGAGACCCAGTACTTC

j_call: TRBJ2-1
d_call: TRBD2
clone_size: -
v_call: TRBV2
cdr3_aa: CASSTERELYEQFF
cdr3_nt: TGTGCCAGCAGTACAGAGCGGGAGCTCTATGAGCAGTTCTTC

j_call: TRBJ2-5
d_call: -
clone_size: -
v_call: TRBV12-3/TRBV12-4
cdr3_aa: CASSLGGQGQETQYF
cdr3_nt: TGTGCCAGCAGTTTAGGAGGCCAGGGACAAGAGACCCAGTACTTC

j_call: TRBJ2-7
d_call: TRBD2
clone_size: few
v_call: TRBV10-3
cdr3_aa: CAIRPPGLAYEQYF
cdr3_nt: TGTGCCATCAGGCCACCGGGACTAGCCTACGAGCAGTACTTC

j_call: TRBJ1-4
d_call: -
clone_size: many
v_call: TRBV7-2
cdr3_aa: CASSLTAANEKLFF
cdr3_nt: TGTGCCAGCAGCTTGACAGCGGCTAATGAAAAACTGTTTTTT

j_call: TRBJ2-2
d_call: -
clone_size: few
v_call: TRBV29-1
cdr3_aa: CSVESEDASKNGELFF
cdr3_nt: TGCAGCGTTGAATCGGAAGACGCGAGCAAAAACGGGGAGCTGTTTTTT

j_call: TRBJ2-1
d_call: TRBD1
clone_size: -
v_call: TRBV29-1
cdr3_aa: CSVVTGTGANEQFF
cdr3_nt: TGCAGCGTAGTAACCGGGACAGGGGCGAATGAGCAGTTCTTC

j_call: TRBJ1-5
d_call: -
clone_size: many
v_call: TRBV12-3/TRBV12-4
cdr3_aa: CASSKTVNNQPQHF
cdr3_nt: TGTGCCAGCAGCAAGACAGTAAACAATCAGCCCCAGCATTTT

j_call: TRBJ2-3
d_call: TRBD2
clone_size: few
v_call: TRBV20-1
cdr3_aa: CSGVTVLASGVLFTDTQYF
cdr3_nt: TGCAGTGGTGTGACTGTTTTGGCTAGCGGGGTACTATTCACAGATACGCAGTATTTT

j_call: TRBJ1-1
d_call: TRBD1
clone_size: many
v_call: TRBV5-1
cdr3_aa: CASRDGTGVPEGAFF
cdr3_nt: TGCGCCAGCAGAGACGGGACAGGGGTCCCCGAGGGAGCTTTCTTT

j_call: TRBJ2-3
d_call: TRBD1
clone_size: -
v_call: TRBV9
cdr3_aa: CASSVTQGATDTQYF
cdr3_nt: TGTGCCAGCAGCGTAACACAGGGGGCAACAGATACGCAGTATTTT

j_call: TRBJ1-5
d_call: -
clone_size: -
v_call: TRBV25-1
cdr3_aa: CASSESRVSNQPQHF
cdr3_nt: TGTGCCAGCAGTGAATCCAGGGTTAGCAATCAGCCCCAGCATTTT

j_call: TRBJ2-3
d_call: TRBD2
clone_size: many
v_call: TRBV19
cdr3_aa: CASSPQRGTPSTDTQYF
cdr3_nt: TGTGCCAGTAGCCCCCAGCGGGGGACCCCTAGCACAGATACGCAGTATTTT

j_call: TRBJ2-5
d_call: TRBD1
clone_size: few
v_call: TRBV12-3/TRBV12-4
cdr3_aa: CASRQGARETQYF
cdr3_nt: TGTGCCAGCAGGCAGGGGGCGCGAGAGACCCAGTACTTC

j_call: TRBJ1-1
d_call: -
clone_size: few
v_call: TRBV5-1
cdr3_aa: CASSLEVAGHTEAFF
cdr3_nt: TGCGCCAGCAGCTTAGAAGTGGCAGGACACACTGAAGCTTTCTTT

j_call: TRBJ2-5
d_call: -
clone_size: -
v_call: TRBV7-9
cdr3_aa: CASSFTPSVQETQYF
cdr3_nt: TGTGCCAGCAGCTTCACGCCGTCAGTTCAAGAGACCCAGTACTTC

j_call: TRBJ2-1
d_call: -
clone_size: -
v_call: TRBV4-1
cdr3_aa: CASSQDRAGRNEQFF
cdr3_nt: TGCGCCAGCAGCCAAGATCGGGCGGGTCGCAATGAGCAGTTCTTC

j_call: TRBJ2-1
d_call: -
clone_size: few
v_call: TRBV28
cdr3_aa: CASSLPPRSSLHKPNNEQFF
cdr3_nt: TGTGCCAGCAGTTTACCCCCGAGGTCGTCACTGCACAAGCCCAACAATGAGCAGTTCTTC

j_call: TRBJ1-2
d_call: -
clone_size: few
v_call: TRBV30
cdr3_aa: CAWSGPNYGYTF
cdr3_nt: TGTGCCTGGTCGGGTCCCAACTATGGCTACACCTTC

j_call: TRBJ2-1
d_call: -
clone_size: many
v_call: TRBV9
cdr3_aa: CASSPRGDPYNEQFF
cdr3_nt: TGTGCCAGCAGCCCCCGAGGGGACCCCTACAATGAGCAGTTCTTC

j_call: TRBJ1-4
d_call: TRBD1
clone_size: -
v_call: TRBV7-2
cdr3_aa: CASSSPGQGSEKLFF
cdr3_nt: TGTGCCAGCAGTTCACCGGGACAGGGGTCTGAAAAACTGTTTTTT

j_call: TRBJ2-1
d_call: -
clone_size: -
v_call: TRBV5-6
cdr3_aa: CASSSPGQASVEQFF
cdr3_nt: TGTGCCAGCAGCTCTCCCGGACAAGCCTCTGTTGAGCAGTTCTTC

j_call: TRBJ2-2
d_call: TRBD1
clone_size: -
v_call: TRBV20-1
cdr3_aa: CSARGTLTGKTGELFF
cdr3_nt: TGCAGTGCTAGAGGGACCCTGACAGGGAAAACCGGGGAGCTGTTTTTT

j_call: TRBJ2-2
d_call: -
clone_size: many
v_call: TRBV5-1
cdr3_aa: CASSYRRNTGELFF
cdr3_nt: TGCGCCAGCAGCTACCGGCGGAACACCGGGGAGCTGTTTTTT

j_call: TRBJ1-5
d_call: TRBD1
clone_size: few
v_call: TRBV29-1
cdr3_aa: CSVGTGLDQPQHF
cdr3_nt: TGCAGCGTAGGGACAGGGCTTGATCAGCCCCAGCATTTT

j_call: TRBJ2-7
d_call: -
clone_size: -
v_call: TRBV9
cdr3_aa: CASSPQSGRSYEQYF
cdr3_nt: TGTGCCAGCAGCCCTCAGAGCGGGCGCTCCTACGAGCAGTACTTC

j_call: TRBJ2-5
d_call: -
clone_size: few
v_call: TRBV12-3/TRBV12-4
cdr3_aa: CASSLGLSGYQETQYF
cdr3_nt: TGTGCCAGCAGTTTAGGTCTTAGCGGCTACCAAGAGACCCAGTACTTC

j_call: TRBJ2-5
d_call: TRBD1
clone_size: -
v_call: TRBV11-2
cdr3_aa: CASSLGTGGRETQYF
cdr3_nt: TGTGCCAGCAGCCTTGGGACAGGGGGCAGGGAGACCCAGTACTTC

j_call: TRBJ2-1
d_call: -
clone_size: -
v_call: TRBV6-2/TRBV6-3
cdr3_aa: CASNQGGNEQFF
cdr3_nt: TGTGCCAGCAATCAAGGGGGGAATGAGCAGTTCTTC

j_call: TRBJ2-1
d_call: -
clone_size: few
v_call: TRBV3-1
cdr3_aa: CASSPRLPLSPDDNEQFF
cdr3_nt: TGTGCCAGCAGCCCACGTCTGCCCCTTAGCCCGGATGACAATGAGCAGTTCTTC

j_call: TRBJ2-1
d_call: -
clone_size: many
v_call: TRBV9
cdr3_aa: CASTRGNEQFF
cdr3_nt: TGTGCCAGCACGCGGGGCAATGAGCAGTTCTTC

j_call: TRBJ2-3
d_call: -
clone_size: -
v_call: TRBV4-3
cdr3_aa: CASSQDTGEGRGTEADTQYF
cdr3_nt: TGCGCCAGCAGCCAAGATACGGGGGAAGGTCGCGGGACCGAGGCAGATACGCAGTATTTT